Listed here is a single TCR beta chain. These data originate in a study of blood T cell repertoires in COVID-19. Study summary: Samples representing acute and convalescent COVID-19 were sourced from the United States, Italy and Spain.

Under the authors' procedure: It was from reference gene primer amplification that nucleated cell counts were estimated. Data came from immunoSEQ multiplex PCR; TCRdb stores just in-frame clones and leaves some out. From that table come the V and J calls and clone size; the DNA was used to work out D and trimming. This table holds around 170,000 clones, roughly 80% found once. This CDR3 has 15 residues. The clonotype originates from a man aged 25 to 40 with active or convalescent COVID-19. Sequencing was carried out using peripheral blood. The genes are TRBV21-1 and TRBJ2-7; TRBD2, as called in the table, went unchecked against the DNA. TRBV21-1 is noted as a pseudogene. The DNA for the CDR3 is TGTGCCAGCAGCAAGCTTAGCGGGAGCTCCTACGAGCAGTACTTC. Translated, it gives CASSKLSGSSYEQYF.